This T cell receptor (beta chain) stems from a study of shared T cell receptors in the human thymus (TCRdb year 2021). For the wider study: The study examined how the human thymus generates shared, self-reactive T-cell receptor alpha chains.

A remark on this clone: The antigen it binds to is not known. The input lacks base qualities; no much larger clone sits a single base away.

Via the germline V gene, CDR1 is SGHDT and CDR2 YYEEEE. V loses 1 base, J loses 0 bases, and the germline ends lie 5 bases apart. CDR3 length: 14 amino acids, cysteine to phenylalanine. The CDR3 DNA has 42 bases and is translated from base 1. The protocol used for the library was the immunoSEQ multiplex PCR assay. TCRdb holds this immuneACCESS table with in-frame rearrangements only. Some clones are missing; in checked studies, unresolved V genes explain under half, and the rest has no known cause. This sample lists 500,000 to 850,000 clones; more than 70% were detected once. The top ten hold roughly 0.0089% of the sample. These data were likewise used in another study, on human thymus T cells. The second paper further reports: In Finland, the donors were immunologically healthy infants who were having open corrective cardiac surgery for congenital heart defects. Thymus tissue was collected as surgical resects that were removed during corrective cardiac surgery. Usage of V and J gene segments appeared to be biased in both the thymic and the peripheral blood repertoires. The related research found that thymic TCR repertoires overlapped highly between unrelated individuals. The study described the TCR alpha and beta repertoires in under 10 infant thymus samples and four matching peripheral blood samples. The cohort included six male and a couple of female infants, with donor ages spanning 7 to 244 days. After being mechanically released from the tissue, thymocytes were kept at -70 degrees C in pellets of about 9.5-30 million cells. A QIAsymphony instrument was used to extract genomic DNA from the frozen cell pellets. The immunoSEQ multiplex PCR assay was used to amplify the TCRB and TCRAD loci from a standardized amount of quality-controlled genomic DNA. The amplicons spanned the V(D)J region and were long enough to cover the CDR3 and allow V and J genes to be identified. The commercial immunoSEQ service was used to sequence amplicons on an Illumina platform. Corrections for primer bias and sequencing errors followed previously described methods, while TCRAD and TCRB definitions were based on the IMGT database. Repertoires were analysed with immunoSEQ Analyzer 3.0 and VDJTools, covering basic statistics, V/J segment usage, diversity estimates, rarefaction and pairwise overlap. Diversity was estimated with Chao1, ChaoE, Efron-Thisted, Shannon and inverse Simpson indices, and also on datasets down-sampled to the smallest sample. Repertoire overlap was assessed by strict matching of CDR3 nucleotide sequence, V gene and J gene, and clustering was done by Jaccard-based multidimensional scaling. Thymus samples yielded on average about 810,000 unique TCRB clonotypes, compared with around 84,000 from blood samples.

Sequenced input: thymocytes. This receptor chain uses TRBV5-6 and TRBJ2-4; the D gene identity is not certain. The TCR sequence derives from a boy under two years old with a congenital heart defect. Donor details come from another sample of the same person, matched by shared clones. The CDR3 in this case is CASSLWLAKNIQYF. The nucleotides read TGTGCCAGCAGCTTGTGGCTAGCCAAAAACATTCAGTACTTC.